This T cell receptor beta chain was sequenced during a study of blood T cell repertoires in COVID-19. Study-level information: Sample material is recorded as cDNA or gDNA derived from T cells, B-cell-depleted T cells, or PBMCs.

As originally analysed: For nucleated cells, counts were estimated from reference gene primer amplification. Sequencing was performed with immunoSEQ multiplex PCR; in TCRdb, only in-frame clones are kept and a portion is missing. The D gene and trimming were derived from the DNA, and the V and J assignments and clone size from that table. Among over 250,000 clones listed, 75% to 95% were seen once. This CDR3 spans 16 amino acids. The germline V gene encodes CDR1 KGHDR and CDR2 SFDVKD. V lost 4 bases, J lost 7 bases, and 7 bases stayed unmatched. Followed longitudinally, the Seattle patients had been enrolled during active infection.

This sequence was found in a person aged 18 to 29 with COVID-19, enrolled during active disease. Sequenced: peripheral blood. This chain uses TRBV24-1 with TRBJ2-1; TRBD2 agrees at 12 bases. The CDR3 nucleotides read TGTGCCACCAGTGAACGGGTACTAGCGGGAGGAAATGAGCAGTTCTTC. This sequence encodes CATSERVLAGGNEQFF.